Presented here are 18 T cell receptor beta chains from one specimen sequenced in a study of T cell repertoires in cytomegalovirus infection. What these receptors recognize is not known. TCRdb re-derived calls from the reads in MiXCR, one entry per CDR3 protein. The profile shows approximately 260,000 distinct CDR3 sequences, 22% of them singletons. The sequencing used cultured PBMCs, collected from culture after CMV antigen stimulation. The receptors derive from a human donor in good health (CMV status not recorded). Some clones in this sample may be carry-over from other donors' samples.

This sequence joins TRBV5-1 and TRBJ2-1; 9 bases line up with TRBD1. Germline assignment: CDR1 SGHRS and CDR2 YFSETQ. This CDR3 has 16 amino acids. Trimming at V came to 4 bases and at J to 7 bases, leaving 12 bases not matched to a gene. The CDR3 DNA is TGCGCCAGCAGCCCAGGGGGGACAGGGATATTGAATGAGCAGTTCTTC. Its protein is CASSPGGTGILNEQFF.

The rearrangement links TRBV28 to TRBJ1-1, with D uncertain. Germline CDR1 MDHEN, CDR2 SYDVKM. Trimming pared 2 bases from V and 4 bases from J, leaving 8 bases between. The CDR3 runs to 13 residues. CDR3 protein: CASSLTMGTEAFF. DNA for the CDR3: TGTGCCAGCAGTTTAACCATGGGCACTGAAGCTTTCTTT. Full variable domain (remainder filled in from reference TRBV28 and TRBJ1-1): DVKVTQSSRYLVKRTGEKVFLECVQDMDHENMFWYRQDPGLGLRLIYFSYDVKMKEKGDIPEGYSVSREKKERFSLILESASTNQTSMYLCASSLTMGTEAFFGQGTRLTVV.

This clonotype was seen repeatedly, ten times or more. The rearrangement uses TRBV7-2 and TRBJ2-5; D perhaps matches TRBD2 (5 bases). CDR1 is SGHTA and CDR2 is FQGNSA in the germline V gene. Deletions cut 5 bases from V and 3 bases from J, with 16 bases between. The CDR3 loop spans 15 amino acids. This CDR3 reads CASSTSVLGKETQYF. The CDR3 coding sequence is TGTGCCAGCAGCACTAGTGTTCTGGGAAAAGAGACCCAGTACTTC.

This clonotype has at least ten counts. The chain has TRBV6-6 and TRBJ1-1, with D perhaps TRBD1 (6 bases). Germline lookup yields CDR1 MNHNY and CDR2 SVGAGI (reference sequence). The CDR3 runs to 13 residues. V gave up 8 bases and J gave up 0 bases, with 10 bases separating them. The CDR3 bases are TGTGCCAGCCGGACAGCCATGAACACTGAAGCTTTCTTT. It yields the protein CASRTAMNTEAFF.

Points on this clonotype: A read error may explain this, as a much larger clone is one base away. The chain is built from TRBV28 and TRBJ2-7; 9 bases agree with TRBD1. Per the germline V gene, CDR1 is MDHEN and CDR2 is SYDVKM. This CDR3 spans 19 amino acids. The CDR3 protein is CVSIPPAGQGDNGAYEQYF. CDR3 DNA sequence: TGTGTCAGCATCCCTCCGGCGGGACAGGGTGATAATGGCGCCTACGAGCAGTACTTC. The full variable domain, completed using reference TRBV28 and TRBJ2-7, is DVKVTQSSRYLVKRTGEKVFLECVQDMDHENMFWYRQDPGLGLRLIYFSYDVKMKEKGDIPEGYSVSREKKERFSLILESASTNQTSMYLCVSIPPAGQGDNGAYEQYFGPGTRLTVT.

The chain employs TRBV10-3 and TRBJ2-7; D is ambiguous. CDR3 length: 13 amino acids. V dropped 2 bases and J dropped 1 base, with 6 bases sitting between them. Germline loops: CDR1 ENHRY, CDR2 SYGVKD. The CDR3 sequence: CAISEDPSYEQYF. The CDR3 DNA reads TGTGCCATCAGTGAGGACCCTTCCTACGAGCAGTACTTC.

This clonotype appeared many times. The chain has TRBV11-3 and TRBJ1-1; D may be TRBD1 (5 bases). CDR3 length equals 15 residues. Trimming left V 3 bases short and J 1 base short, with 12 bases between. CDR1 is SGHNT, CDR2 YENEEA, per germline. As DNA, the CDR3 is TGTGCCAGCAGCTTCTCCGGGGGGGGGAACACTGAAGCTTTCTTT. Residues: CASSFSGGGNTEAFF.

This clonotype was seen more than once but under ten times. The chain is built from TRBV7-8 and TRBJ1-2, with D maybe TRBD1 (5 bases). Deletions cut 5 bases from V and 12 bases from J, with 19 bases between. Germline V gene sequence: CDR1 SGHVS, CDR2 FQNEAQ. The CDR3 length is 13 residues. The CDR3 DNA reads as TGTGCCAGCAGCCAGTCGATGGGTAGGGGTGACACCTTC. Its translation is CASSQSMGRGDTF.

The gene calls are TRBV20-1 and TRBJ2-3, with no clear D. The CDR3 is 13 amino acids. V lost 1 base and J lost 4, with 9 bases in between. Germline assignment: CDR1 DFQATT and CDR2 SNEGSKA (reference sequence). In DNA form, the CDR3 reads TGCAGTGCTAGAGCTCCGGGCTCAGATACGCAGTATTTT. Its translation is CSARAPGSDTQYF.

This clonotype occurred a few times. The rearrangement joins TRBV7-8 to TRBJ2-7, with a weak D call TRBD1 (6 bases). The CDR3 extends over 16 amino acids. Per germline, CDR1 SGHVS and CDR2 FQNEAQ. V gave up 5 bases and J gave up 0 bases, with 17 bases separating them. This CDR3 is CASSGPFGQSSYEQYV. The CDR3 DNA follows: TGTGCCAGCAGCGGACCCTTCGGACAGAGCTCCTACGAGCAGTACGTC.

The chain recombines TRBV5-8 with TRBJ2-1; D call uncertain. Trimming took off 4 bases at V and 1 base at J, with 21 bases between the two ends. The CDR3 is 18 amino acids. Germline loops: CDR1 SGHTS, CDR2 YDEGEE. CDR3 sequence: CASSINRGGSRSYNEQFF. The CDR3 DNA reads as TGTGCCAGCAGCATAAATCGTGGCGGCAGCCGGTCCTACAATGAGCAGTTCTTC.

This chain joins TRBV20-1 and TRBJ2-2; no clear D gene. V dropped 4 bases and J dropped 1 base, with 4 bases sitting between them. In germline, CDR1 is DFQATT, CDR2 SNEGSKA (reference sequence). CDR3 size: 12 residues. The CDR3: CSATRNTGELFF. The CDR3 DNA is TGCAGTGCTACTAGGAACACCGGGGAGCTGTTTTTT.

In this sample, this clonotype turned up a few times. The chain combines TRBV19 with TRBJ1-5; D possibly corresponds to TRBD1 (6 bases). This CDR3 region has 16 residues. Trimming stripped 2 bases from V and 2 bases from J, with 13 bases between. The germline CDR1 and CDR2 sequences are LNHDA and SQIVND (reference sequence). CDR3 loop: CASSIWAGDGNQPQHF. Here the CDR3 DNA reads TGTGCCAGTAGTATATGGGCAGGGGATGGCAATCAGCCCCAGCATTTT.

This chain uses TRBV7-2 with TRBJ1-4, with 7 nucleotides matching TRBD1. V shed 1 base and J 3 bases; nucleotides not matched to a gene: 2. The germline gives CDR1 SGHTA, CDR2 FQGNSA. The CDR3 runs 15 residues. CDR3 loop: CASSLEGASNEKLFF. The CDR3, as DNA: TGTGCCAGCAGCTTAGAGGGGGCATCTAATGAAAAACTGTTTTTT.

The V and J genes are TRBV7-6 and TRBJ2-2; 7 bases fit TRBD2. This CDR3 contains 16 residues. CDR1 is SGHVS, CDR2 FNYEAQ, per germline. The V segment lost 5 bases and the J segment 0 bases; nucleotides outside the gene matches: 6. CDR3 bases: TGTGCCAGCAGCGTATCTAGCGGCGCGAACACCGGGGAGCTGTTTTTT. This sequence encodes CASSVSSGANTGELFF.

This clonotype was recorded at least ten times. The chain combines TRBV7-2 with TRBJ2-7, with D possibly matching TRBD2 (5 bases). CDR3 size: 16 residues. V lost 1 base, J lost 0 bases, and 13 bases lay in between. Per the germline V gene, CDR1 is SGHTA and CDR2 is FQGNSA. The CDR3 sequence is CASSLVGGPSSYEQYF. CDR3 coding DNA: TGTGCCAGCAGCTTAGTTGGCGGGCCGAGCTCCTACGAGCAGTACTTC.

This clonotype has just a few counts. The CDR3 here is CASRLDRFLGELFF. Here the CDR3 DNA reads TGTGCCAGCAGGCTAGACAGGTTTCTCGGGGAGCTGTTTTTT. The chain links TRBV6-6 to TRBJ2-2, with D possibly TRBD1 on 6 matching bases. Germline V lookup: CDR1 MNHNY, CDR2 SVGAGI (reference sequence). Trimming took off 6 bases at V and 7 bases at J, with 15 bases between the two ends. The CDR3 contains 14 residues.

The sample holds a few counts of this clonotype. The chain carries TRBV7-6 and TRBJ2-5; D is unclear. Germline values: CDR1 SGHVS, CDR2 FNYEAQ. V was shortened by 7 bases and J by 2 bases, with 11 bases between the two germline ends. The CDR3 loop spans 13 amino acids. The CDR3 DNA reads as TGTGCCAGCATTGGATCCGCACAAGAGACCCAGTACTTC. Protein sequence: CASIGSAQETQYF.